What follows are 3 T cell receptor beta chains derived from one specimen sequenced in a study of spatial heterogeneity in lung cancer. TCRdb recomputed calls from the 5' RACE reads with MiXCR, one row per CDR3 protein. The table includes 20,000 to 25,000 distinct CDR3 sequences, 4.6% detected once. This sample's time point: sample taken at primary tumor resection. Whole RNA obtained from tumor, nontumor lung or frozen PBMC underwent sequencing without sorting. This specimen consisted of PBMCs, obtained at surgery. These TCRs come from a male donor with early-stage non-small cell lung cancer.

This clonotype was recorded at least ten times. The rearrangement joins TRBV7-3 to TRBJ2-5; TRBD2 is a possible D gene (5 bases). The CDR3 has 14 residues. Trimming left V 5 bases short and J 3 bases short, with 13 bases between. Germline CDR1 reads SGHTA; CDR2 reads FQGTGA. The CDR3 region is CASSPFGLKETQYF. CDR3 sequence (DNA): TGTGCCAGCAGCCCATTCGGACTGAAAGAGACCCAGTACTTC.

There are many counts of this clonotype. The V and J genes are TRBV5-4 and TRBJ2-7; TRBD2 is a possible D gene (6 bases). V was clipped by 4 bases and J by 5 bases, with 19 bases between them. Germline V CDR1 and CDR2: SGHNT, YYREEE (reference sequence). This CDR3 region has 15 residues. The CDR3 spells CASSPAPGDVDEQYF. DNA for the CDR3: TGTGCCAGCAGCCCAGCGCCGGGGGACGTGGACGAGCAGTACTTC.

The chain carries TRBV19 and TRBJ2-2; 11 bases map to TRBD1. Germline V gene sequence: CDR1 LNHDA, CDR2 SQIVND (reference sequence). The V gene end was trimmed by 10 bases and the J gene end by 7 bases; junction bases not matched to a gene: 8. This CDR3 comprises 14 residues. The CDR3 region is CATNPDRGLGELFF. CDR3 DNA sequence: TGTGCCACGAATCCGGACAGGGGGCTCGGGGAGCTGTTTTTT.